The clone carrying this T cell receptor beta chain came up a few times. A second roughly 6 to 11 cycle PCR used barcoded and J-beta primers. Every cDNA molecule bore a tag from a template-switch adaptor containing 12 random nucleotides. TCRdb re-called the 5' RACE reads with MiXCR, one entry per CDR3 protein. The sample has more than 1,000,000 distinct CDR3 sequences, roughly a quarter seen once. These data belong to a study of blood T cells in healthy people across ages. A minimum of 7 million PBMCs was isolated per sample. J was trimmed by 0 bases and V by 2 bases; bases with no gene match: 6. Germline CDR1 SGHRS, CDR2 YFSETQ. The CDR3 totals 17 residues. Separately, the same data were catalogued under a study of T cells of mothers and their children.

Sequenced sample: blood. The TCR was taken from a girl aged 2-15 years in good health. The chain uses TRBV5-1 and TRBJ2-1; 9 bases are shared with TRBD2. CDR3 DNA sequence: TGCGCCAGCAGCTTCCCGCGGGGGGGAGGCTCCTACAATGAGCAGTTCTTC. Its protein is CASSFPRGGGSYNEQFF.